This entry features one T cell receptor beta chain sequence. This specimen comes from a study of monozygotic twins with inflammatory bowel disease. Germline V gives CDR1 SGHDN, CDR2 FVKESK. CDR3 length: 15 residues. TCR libraries each used around 3.5 ug of total RNA. Each UMI, carrying a 6-nucleotide sample barcode, came from template switching. TCRdb reprocessed the 5' RACE reads and stores each CDR3 protein as one record, lacking DNA. The data include about 140,000 distinct CDR3 sequences; the top ten clones carry under 2.5%. The chain has TRBV14 and TRBJ2-6. The sequence came from a human donor with ulcerative colitis or Crohn's disease, or a healthy co-twin of an affected twin (not recorded which). Material for sequencing was blood. The CDR3 sequence: CASSQGAAGANVLTF. Full variable domain (rest looked up from reference TRBV14 and TRBJ2-6): EAGVTQFPSHSVIEKGQTVTLRCDPISGHDNLYWYRRVMGKEIKFLLHFVKESKQDESGMPNNRFLAERTGGTYSTLKVQPAELEDSGVYFCASSQGAAGANVLTFGAGSRLTVL.